The T cell receptor beta chain described here comes from a study of early T cells in non-severe SARS-CoV-2 infection. Overall study context: Sequenced material consisted of bulk RNA (from unsorted whole blood), and chains were unpaired.

Study-wide results and limits: The study's VDJdb matching favored anti-spike CD8 responses and missed private and CD4 specificities.

V dropped 7 bases and J dropped 0 bases, with 13 bases sitting between them. This CDR3 has 16 residues. The germline V gene has CDR1 MNHEY and CDR2 SVGAGI. Each cDNA molecule carried a unique molecular identifier. From the 5' RACE reads, TCRdb called clonotypes with MiXCR, one entry per CDR3 protein. The sample lists around 78,000 distinct CDR3 sequences, 10% seen once, with less than 10% in the top ten. This clonotype occurred a few times. Its antigen is currently unknown. This rearrangement joins TRBV6-5 to TRBJ1-6, with unresolved D. The sequencing used whole blood, collected at baseline. This receptor was identified in an adult who was a healthcare worker with PCR-confirmed SARS-CoV-2 infection or an uninfected control (not recorded which). CDR3 nucleotides: TGTGCCAGCACCTCCGACTTGAGCTCCTATAATTCACCCCTCCACTTT. This encodes CASTSDLSSYNSPLHF.